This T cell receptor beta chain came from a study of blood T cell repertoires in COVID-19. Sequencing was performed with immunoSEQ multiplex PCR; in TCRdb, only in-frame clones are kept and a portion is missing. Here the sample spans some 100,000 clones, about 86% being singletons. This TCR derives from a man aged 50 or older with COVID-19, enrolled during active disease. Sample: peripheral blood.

CDR3 coding DNA: TGTGCCAGCAGAGAGACTAGCGGGGGAGGCGAGCAGTACTTC. As protein: CASRETSGGGEQYF. V is TRBV3-1 (or the pseudogene TRBV3-2) and J is TRBJ2-7; 12 positions match TRBD2. Germline loops: CDR1 LGHDT, CDR2 YNNKEL (reference sequence). Trimming removed 6 bases from V and 6 bases from J; junction bases left unmatched: 6. The CDR3 contains 14 residues.